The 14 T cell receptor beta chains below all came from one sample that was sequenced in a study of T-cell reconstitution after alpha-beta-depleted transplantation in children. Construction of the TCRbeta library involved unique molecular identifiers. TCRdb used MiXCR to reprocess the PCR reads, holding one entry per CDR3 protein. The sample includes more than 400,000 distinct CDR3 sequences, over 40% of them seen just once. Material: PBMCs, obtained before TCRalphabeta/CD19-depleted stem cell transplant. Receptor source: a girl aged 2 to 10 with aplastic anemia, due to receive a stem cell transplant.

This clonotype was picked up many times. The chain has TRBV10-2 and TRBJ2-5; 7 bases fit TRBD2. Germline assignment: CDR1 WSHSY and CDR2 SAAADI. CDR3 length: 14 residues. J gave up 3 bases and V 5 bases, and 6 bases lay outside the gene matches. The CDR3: CASSWLAEKETQYF. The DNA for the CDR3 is TGCGCCAGCAGTTGGCTAGCGGAGAAAGAGACCCAGTACTTC.

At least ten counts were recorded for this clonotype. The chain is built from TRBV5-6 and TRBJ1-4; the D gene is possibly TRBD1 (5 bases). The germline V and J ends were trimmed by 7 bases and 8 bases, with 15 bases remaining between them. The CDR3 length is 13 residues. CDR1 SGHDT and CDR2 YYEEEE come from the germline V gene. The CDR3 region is CASLGRRGEKLFF. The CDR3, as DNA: TGTGCCAGCCTCGGCCGGAGGGGCGAAAAACTGTTTTTT.

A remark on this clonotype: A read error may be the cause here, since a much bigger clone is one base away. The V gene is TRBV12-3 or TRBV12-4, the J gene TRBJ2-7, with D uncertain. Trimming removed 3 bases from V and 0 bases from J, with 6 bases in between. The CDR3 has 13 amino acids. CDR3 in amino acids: CASSFWSSYEQYF. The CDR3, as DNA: TGTGCCAGCAGTTTCTGGAGCTCCTACGAGCAGTACTTC.

CDR3: CASGTGAGTEAFF. CDR3 nucleotide sequence: TGTGCCAGCGGAACAGGGGCCGGGACTGAAGCTTTCTTT. The chain has TRBV27 and TRBJ1-1; 7 nucleotides agree with TRBD1. Germline V CDR1 and CDR2: MNHEY, SMNVEV (reference sequence). The CDR3 loop spans 13 amino acids. Trimming took 8 bases from V and 5 from J; bases not matched to a gene: 8.

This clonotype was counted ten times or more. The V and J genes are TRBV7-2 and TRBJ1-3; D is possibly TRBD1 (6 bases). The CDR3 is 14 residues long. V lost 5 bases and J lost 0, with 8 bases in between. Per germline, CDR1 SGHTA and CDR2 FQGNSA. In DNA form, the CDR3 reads TGTGCCAGCAGCGTGGACAGCTCTGGAAACACCATATATTTT. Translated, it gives CASSVDSSGNTIYF.

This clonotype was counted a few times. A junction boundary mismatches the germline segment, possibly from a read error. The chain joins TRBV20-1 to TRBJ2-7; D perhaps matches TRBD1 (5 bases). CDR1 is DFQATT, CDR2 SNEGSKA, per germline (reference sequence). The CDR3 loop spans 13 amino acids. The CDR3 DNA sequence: TGCGGTGCTAGGGGCGCGGACGGTTACGAGCAGTACTTC. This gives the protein CGARGADGYEQYF.

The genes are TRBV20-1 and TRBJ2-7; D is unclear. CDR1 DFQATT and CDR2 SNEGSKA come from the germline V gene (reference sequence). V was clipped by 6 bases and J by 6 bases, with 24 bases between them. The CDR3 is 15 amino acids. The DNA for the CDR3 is TGCAGTGCCACCTCGCACGTAACGGGTTTAACCGAGCAGTACTTC. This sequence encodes CSATSHVTGLTEQYF.

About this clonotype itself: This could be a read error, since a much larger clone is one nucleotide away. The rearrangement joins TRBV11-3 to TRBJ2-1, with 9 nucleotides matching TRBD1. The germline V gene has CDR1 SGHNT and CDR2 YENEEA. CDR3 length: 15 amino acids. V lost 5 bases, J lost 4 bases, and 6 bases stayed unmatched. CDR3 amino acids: CASSPGTGLYNEQFF. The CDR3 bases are TGTGCCAGCAGCCCCGGGACAGGGCTATACAATGAGCAGTTCTTC.

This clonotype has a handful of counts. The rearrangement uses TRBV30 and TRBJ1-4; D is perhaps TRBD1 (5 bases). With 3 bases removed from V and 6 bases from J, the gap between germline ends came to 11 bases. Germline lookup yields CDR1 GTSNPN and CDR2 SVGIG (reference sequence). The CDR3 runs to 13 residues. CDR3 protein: CAWRGGLDEKLFF. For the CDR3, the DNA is TGTGCCTGGAGGGGGGGTCTGGATGAAAAACTGTTTTTT.

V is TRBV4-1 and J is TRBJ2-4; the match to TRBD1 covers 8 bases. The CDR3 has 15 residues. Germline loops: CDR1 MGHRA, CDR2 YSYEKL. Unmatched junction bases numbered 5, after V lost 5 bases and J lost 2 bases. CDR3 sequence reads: CASSLPGGTKNIQYF. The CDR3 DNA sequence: TGCGCCAGCAGCTTACCAGGGGGCACCAAAAACATTCAGTACTTC.

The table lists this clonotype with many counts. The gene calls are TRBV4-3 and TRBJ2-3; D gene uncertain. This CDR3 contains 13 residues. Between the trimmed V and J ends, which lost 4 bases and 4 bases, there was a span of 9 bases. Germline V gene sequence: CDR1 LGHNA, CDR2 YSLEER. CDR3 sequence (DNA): TGCGCCAGCAGCCCCGGGTTATCAGATACGCAGTATTTT. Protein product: CASSPGLSDTQYF.

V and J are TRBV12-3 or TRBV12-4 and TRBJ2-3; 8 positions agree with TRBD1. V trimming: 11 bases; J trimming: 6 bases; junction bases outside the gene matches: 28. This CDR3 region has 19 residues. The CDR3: CAFCLALDRANYKRDTQYF. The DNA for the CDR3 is TGTGCCTTCTGTTTAGCTTTGGACAGGGCTAACTACAAACGGGATACGCAGTATTTT.

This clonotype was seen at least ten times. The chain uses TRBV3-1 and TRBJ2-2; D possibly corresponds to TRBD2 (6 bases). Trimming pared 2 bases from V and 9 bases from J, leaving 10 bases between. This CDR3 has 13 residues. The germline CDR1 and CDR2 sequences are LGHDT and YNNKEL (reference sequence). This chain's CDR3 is CASSQRGNRELFF. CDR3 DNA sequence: TGTGCCAGCAGCCAACGGGGGAACCGGGAGCTGTTTTTT.

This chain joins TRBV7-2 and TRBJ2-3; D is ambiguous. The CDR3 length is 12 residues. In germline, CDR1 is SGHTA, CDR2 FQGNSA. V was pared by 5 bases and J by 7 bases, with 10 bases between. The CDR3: CASSPLAYTQYF. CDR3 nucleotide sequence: TGTGCCAGCAGCCCCCTGGCATATACGCAGTATTTT.